This T cell receptor (beta chain) was profiled in a study of shared clonotypes between healthy human individuals. This clone appeared a single time. Clones were sequenced by immunoSEQ multiplex PCR, and TCRdb holds only the in-frame ones, with some missing. This table has about 580,000 clones, roughly 98% appearing once. Naive CD8 cells, CD45RO-negative and positively selected for CCR7, excluded terminally differentiated effector memory CD45RA+ cells. The CDR3 consists of 15 residues. Germline lookup yields CDR1 MNHEY and CDR2 SVGAGI. V lost 9 bases and J lost 7; bases outside the gene matches: 16. Sequencing input: naive CD8+ T cells sorted from blood. The chain couples TRBV6-5 to TRBJ2-7; TRBD1 matches at 9 bases. This clonotype was obtained from a man younger than 40 in good health. CDR3 residues: CASYTQDRGLREQYF. In nucleotides, the CDR3 is TGTGCCAGTTATACACAGGACAGGGGACTACGAGAGCAGTACTTC.